The 9 T cell receptor beta chains given below trace back to one sample, sequenced in a study of persistence of HIV-infected CD4 T cells. The immunoSEQ assay was version 4, run in survey mode. Generated by immunoSEQ multiplex PCR, the TCRdb table keeps only in-frame clones and is missing some. This sample yields 35,000 to 50,000 clones, of which 91% are seen a single time; 1.8% belongs to the top ten. These receptors have no identified antigens. Nonspecific anti-CD3/anti-CD28 bead stimulation represents the broad CD4+ T cell repertoire. CD4+ T cells upregulating both CD40 ligand and CD69 were sorted as responding cells. The material was CD4+ T cells sorted from PBMCs after roughly 18-hour stimulation, obtained from a patient who received antiretroviral therapy. These receptors were obtained from an adult man with HIV who was CMV-seropositive.

The rearrangement joins TRBV18 to TRBJ1-5; 7 bases fit TRBD1. Germline CDR1 KGHSH, CDR2 LQKENI. The trim removed 4 bases at V and 6 bases at J, leaving 0 bases unmatched. This CDR3 spans 12 amino acids. The CDR3 loop is CASSRQGQPQHF. The CDR3 DNA follows: TGTGCCAGCTCACGACAGGGTCAGCCCCAGCATTTT. The full variable domain, with the rest looked up from reference TRBV18 and TRBJ1-5, is NAGVMQNPRHLVRRRGQEARLRCSPMKGHSHVYWYRQLPEEGLKFMVYLQKENIIDESGMPKERFSAEFPKEGPSILRIQQVVRGDSAAYFCASSRQGQPQHFGDGTRLSIL.

The chain has TRBV28 and TRBJ2-7; the match to TRBD1 covers 11 bases. Germline CDR1 MDHEN, CDR2 SYDVKM. V trimming: 6 bases; J trimming: 3 bases; junction bases outside the gene matches: 7. CDR3 length: 15 amino acids. The CDR3 spells CASRTGQGAFYEQYF. The DNA for the CDR3 is TGTGCCAGCAGAACCGGACAGGGGGCTTTCTACGAGCAGTACTTC.

This sequence joins TRBV5-1 and TRBJ1-5, with D maybe TRBD1 (5 bases). V lost 0 bases to trimming and J lost 6 bases, with 13 bases between them. The CDR3 covers 15 residues. CDR1 is SGHRS, CDR2 YFSETQ, per germline. The CDR3 bases are TGCGCCAGCAGCTTGGATCAGGGTAGCGGTCAGCCCCAGCATTTT. The encoded protein is CASSLDQGSGQPQHF.

V is TRBV6-6 and J is TRBJ1-1; a possible D gene is TRBD1 (5 bases). The V and J ends lost 6 bases and 1 base respectively, with 9 bases between them. The germline CDR1 and CDR2 sequences are MNHNY and SVGAGI (reference sequence). This CDR3 spans 13 amino acids. The CDR3 DNA follows: TGTGCCAGCAGCCTCGGACAGAACACTGAAGCTTTCTTT. Translated: CASSLGQNTEAFF.

This chain joins TRBV27 and TRBJ1-2; 8 bases map to TRBD1. Unmatched junction bases numbered 7, after V lost 4 bases and J lost 6 bases. Germline lookup yields CDR1 MNHEY and CDR2 SMNVEV (reference sequence). This CDR3 is built from 14 residues. CDR3 DNA: TGTGCCAGCAGTTGGCAGGGGGCGCCCGATGGCTACACCTTC. Encoded protein: CASSWQGAPDGYTF.

V gene TRBV30 combines with J gene TRBJ1-4, with TRBD1 as a possible D gene (5 bases). V lost 3 bases, J lost 10 bases, and 9 bases lay in between. Looked up from germline, CDR1 is GTSNPN and CDR2 is SVGIG (reference sequence). The CDR3 totals 11 residues. Here the CDR3 DNA reads TGTGCCTGGAGGGCAGGGTTAAAACTGTTTTTT. Translation: CAWRAGLKLFF.

The chain recombines TRBV5-1 with TRBJ2-7, with 9 nucleotides matching TRBD1. J was trimmed by 2 bases and V by 4 bases; bases with no gene match: 7. Germline V gene sequence: CDR1 SGHRS, CDR2 YFSETQ. The CDR3 runs 15 residues. DNA of the CDR3: TGCGCCAGCAGCCCGGGGACAGGGCCAACCTACGAGCAGTACTTC. Translated: CASSPGTGPTYEQYF. Supplemented by reference TRBV5-1 and TRBJ2-7, the full variable domain reads KAGVTQTPRYLIKTRGQQVTLSCSPISGHRSVSWYQQTPGQGLQFLFEYFSETQRNKGNFPGRFSGRQFSNSRSEMNVSTLELGDSALYLCASSPGTGPTYEQYFGPGTRLTVT.

V is TRBV6-5 and J is TRBJ1-5; D is ambiguous. CDR3 length equals 13 residues. The V end was cut by 2 bases, the J end by 7 bases, with 9 bases between. Germline lookup yields CDR1 MNHEY and CDR2 SVGAGI. CDR3 protein: CASSYAREQPQHF. The CDR3 DNA sequence: TGTGCCAGCAGTTACGCCAGAGAGCAGCCCCAGCATTTT.

V is TRBV6-2 or TRBV6-3 and J is TRBJ1-3; perhaps TRBD1 as D (6 bases). The germline gives CDR1 MNHEY, CDR2 SVGEGT. With 5 bases removed from V and 1 base from J, the gap between germline ends came to 12 bases. The CDR3 runs 15 residues. The CDR3 loop reads CASSETGSSGNTIYF. The CDR3 nucleotides read TGTGCCAGCAGTGAGACAGGTTCGTCTGGAAACACCATATATTTT.